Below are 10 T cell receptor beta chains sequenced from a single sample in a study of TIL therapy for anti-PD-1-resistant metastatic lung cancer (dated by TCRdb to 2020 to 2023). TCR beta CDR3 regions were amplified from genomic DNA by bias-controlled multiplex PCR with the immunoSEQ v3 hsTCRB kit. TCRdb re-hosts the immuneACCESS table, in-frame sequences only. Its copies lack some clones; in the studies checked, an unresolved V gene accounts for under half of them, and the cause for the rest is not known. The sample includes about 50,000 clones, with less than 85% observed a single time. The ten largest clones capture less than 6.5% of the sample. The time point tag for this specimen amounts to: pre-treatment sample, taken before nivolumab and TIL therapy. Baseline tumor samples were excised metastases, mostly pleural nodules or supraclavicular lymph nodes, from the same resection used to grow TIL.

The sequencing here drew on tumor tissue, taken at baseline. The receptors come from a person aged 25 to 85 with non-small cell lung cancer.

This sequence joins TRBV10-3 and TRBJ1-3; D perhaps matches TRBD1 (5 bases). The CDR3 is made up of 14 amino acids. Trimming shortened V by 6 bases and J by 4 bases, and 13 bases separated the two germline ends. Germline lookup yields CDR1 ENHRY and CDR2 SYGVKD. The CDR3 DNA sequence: TGTGCCATCAGGGCAGGGAAAGAGGGAAACACCATATATTTT. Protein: CAIRAGKEGNTIYF.

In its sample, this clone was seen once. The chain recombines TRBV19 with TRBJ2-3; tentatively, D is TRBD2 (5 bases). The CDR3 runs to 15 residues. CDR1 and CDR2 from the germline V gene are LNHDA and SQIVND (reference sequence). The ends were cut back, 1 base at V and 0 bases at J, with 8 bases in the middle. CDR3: CASSIVTGSTDTQYF. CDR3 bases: TGTGCCAGTAGTATAGTGACGGGGAGCACAGATACGCAGTATTTT. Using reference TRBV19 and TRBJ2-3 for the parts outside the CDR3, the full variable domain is DGGITQSPKYLFRKEGQNVTLSCEQNLNHDAMYWYRQDPGQGLRLIYYSQIVNDFQKGDIAEGYSVSREKKESFPLTVTSAQKNPTAFYLCASSIVTGSTDTQYFGPGTRLTVL.

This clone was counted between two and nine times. CDR3 in DNA: TGTGCCACCCAAACCGGACAGGGGAATCAGCCCCAGCATTTT. It specifies CATQTGQGNQPQHF. The J gene is TRBJ1-5, the V gene TRBV19, with 9 bases fitting TRBD1. With V trimmed by 10 bases and J by 4 bases, 8 bases remained unmatched. Germline CDR1 reads LNHDA; CDR2 reads SQIVND (reference sequence). The CDR3 is 14 residues long.

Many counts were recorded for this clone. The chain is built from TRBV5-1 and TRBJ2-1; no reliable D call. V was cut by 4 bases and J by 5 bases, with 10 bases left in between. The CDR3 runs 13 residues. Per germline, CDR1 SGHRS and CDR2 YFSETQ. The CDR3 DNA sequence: TGCGCCAGCAGCCCCCCAGTTCACAATGAGCAGTTCTTC. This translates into CASSPPVHNEQFF.

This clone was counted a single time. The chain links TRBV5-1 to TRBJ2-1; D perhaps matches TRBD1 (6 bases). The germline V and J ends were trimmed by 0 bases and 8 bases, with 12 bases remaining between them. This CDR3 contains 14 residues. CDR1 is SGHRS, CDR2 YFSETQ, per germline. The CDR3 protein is CASSLAEQGYEQFF. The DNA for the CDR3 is TGCGCCAGCAGCTTGGCTGAGCAGGGGTATGAGCAGTTCTTC.

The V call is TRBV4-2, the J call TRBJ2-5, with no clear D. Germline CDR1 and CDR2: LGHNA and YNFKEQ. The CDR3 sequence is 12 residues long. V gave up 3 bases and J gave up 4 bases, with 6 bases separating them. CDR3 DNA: TGTGCCAGCAGCCAGGGCCGAGAGACCCAGTACTTC. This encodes CASSQGRETQYF.

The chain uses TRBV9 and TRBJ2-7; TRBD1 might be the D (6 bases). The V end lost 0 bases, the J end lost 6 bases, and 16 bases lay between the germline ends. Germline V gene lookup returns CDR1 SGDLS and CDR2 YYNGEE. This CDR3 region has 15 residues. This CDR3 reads CASSVEGGLPTEQYF. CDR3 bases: TGTGCCAGCAGCGTAGAAGGGGGTCTCCCAACCGAGCAGTACTTC.

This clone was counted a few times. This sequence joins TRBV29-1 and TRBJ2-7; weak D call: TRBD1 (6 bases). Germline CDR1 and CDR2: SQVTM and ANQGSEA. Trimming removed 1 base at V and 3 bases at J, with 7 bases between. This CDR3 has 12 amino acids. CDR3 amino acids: CSVEGQVYEQYF. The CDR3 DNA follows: TGCAGCGTTGAAGGACAGGTCTACGAGCAGTACTTC.

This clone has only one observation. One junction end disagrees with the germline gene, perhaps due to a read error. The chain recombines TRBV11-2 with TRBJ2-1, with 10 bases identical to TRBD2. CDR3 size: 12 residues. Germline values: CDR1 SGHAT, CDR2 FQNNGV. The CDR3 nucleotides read TGTGCCAGCAGCTTACCAGCGGGGGGGCAACTCTTC. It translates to CASSLPAGGQLF.

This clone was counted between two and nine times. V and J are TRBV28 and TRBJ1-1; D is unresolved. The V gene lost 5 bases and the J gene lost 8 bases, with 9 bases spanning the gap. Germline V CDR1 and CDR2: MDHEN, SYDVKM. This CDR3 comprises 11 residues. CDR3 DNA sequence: TGTGCCAGCAGTCCCCTCTCGGAAGCTTTCTTT. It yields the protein CASSPLSEAFF.